The 10 T cell receptor beta chains given below trace back to one sample, sequenced in a study of CD8 T cells in ankylosing spondylitis. TCRdb reprocessed the 5' RACE reads with MiXCR, giving one entry per CDR3 protein. This sample yields fewer than 400,000 distinct CDR3 sequences, of which roughly 14% are seen a single time; about 1% belongs to the top ten. Sequenced sample: blood, either unsorted or a sorted T cell fraction (not recorded which). Receptors originate from a male donor with ankylosing spondylitis or in good health (not recorded which).

This clonotype has just a few counts. This chain links TRBV20-1 with TRBJ2-2; D not resolved. The CDR3 runs to 14 residues. Germline V gene sequence: CDR1 DFQATT, CDR2 SNEGSKA (reference sequence). The V and J ends lost 6 bases and 6 bases respectively, with 17 bases between them. Written as DNA, the CDR3 is TGCAGTGCCCCCGACGTTGGCAGGTCCGGGGAGCTGTTTTTT. Translating it yields CSAPDVGRSGELFF.

The chain joins TRBV2 to TRBJ2-3, with D unresolved. Per germline, CDR1 SNHLY and CDR2 FYNNEI. The CDR3 length is 15 residues. The V end was cut by 0 bases, the J end by 0 bases, with 7 bases between. The CDR3 loop reads CASSEALPSTDTQYF. Here the CDR3 DNA reads TGTGCCAGCAGTGAAGCGCTTCCCAGCACAGATACGCAGTATTTT.

This clonotype was seen only a few times. The rearrangement links TRBV3-1 to TRBJ2-1; the match to TRBD2 covers 7 bases. CDR1 and CDR2 from the germline V gene are LGHDT and YNNKEL (reference sequence). This CDR3 contains 11 residues. Trimming at V came to 3 bases and at J to 15 bases, leaving 5 bases not matched to a gene. The CDR3 loop reads CASSQGGKGFF. The CDR3, as DNA: TGTGCCAGCAGCCAGGGGGGGAAGGGGTTCTTC.

The V and J genes are TRBV10-1 and TRBJ2-7; 8 bases line up with TRBD2. The CDR3 covers 15 residues. Germline values: CDR1 WNHNN, CDR2 SYGVQD (reference sequence). The V gene end was trimmed by 2 bases and the J gene end by 0 bases; junction bases not matched to a gene: 3. CDR3 region: CASSEPGLVSYEQYF. In nucleotides, the CDR3 is TGCGCCAGCAGTGAGCCGGGACTAGTCTCCTACGAGCAGTACTTC.

The chain couples TRBV12-3 or TRBV12-4 to TRBJ1-1, with 9 bases matching TRBD1. J was trimmed by 5 bases and V by 6 bases; bases with no gene match: 10. CDR3 length: 15 residues. In DNA form, the CDR3 reads TGTGCCAGCAGCCCTGCACAGGGGGCGAGGACTGAAGCTTTCTTT. This encodes CASSPAQGARTEAFF.

J is TRBJ2-7 and V is TRBV4-1, with TRBD1 identical over 8 bases. The ends lost 2 bases at V and 6 bases at J; junction bases unmatched: 3. This CDR3 spans 13 amino acids. Germline V gene data show CDR1 as MGHRA and CDR2 as YSYEKL. CDR3 sequence reads: CASSQTGGGEQYF. The CDR3 nucleotides read TGCGCCAGCAGCCAAACAGGGGGAGGCGAGCAGTACTTC.

This clonotype was counted many times. J is TRBJ1-2 and V is TRBV20-1; D is possibly TRBD1 (5 bases). Deletions cut 3 bases from V and 6 bases from J, with 11 bases between. Germline CDR1 reads DFQATT; CDR2 reads SNEGSKA (reference sequence). The CDR3 is 12 amino acids. The CDR3 DNA sequence: TGCAGTGCTAGTGGGGGAGCGAATGGCTACACCTTC. Translated: CSASGGANGYTF.

This clonotype was counted a few times. The V gene is TRBV30, the J gene TRBJ1-2; TRBD1 matches at 7 bases. V was clipped by 0 bases and J by 6 bases; unmatched bases: 13. The V gene's germline CDR1 is GTSNPN and CDR2 SVGIG (reference sequence). This CDR3 contains 16 residues. CDR3 amino acids: CAWSVMGQYLTNGYTF. CDR3 sequence (DNA): TGTGCCTGGAGTGTAATGGGACAGTACCTAACTAATGGCTACACCTTC.

This clonotype has a handful of counts. The CDR3 region has the DNA TGTGCCAGCAGTGATGGGTCCGATAACTATGGCTACACCTTC. Its protein is CASSDGSDNYGYTF. The chain joins TRBV2 to TRBJ1-2; no firm D call. The CDR3 is 14 amino acids. Germline CDR1 reads SNHLY; CDR2 reads FYNNEI. Trimming took off 3 bases at V and 1 base at J, with 9 bases between the two ends.

The rearrangement joins TRBV10-3 to TRBJ1-1; possible D gene TRBD1, 5 bases. This CDR3 comprises 12 residues. Germline loops: CDR1 ENHRY, CDR2 SYGVKD. The ends were cut back, 6 bases at V and 5 bases at J, with 10 bases in the middle. CDR3 in DNA: TGTGCCATCAGGGGGGATGGGACTGAAGCTTTCTTT. Its translation is CAIRGDGTEAFF.